This T cell receptor (beta chain) came from a study of beta chain features in type 1 diabetes. Study details: Patients shared similar age, gender and cell yields with healthy donors.

Whole-study findings and limits: Within each of all four CD4+ subsets, Type 1 diabetes patients had TCRB CDR3s that were moderately but significantly shorter.

Every bit of the isolated RNA underwent reverse transcription, so sequencing read expressed TCRB transcripts. Libraries were prepared by immunoSEQ multiplex PCR; TCRdb keeps only in-frame clonotypes and omits some of them. The data contain some 240,000 clones, about a tenth of them singletons. As concerns this clone: What it binds is not known.

The V gene's germline CDR1 is MDHEN and CDR2 SYDVKM. The ends were cut back, 7 bases at V and 1 base at J, with 8 bases in the middle. The CDR3 is 14 amino acids. On average, the one heparinised blood draw given by each donor was approximately 120 mL. Sorting based on CD45RO/CCR7/CD25/CD127/CD95/CD27 separated CD4+ naive, central memory, regulatory and stem cell-like memory cells. The specimen was central memory CD4+ T cells from blood. The clonotype comes from a man aged 18 to 29 in good health. The chain uses TRBV28 and TRBJ2-6; a weak D match, TRBD2 (6 bases). Here the CDR3 reads CASKEGSGANVLTF. Written as DNA, the CDR3 is TGTGCCAGCAAGGAGGGATCTGGGGCCAACGTCCTGACTTTC. The complete variable domain, with remaining parts taken from reference TRBV28 and TRBJ2-6, reads DVKVTQSSRYLVKRTGEKVFLECVQDMDHENMFWYRQDPGLGLRLIYFSYDVKMKEKGDIPEGYSVSREKKERFSLILESASTNQTSMYLCASKEGSGANVLTFGAGSRLTVL.